This record concerns one T cell receptor (beta chain) sequence. This record comes from a study of technical replicates of blood from several donors. The method was immunoSEQ multiplex PCR; TCRdb's version includes in-frame clones alone and lacks a portion of them. This repertoire shows 60,000 to 90,000 clones, 95% to 98% found once; its top ten account for around 0.2%. The germline V and J ends were trimmed by 2 bases and 3 bases, with 14 bases remaining between them. In germline, CDR1 is MNHEY, CDR2 SVGAGI. The CDR3 is 15 residues long. The material sequenced was T cells isolated from PBMCs. V is TRBV6-5 and J is TRBJ2-7; tentative D call: TRBD1 (6 bases). The receptor was isolated from a human donor in good health. CDR3 residues: CASSYAGLGGYEQYF. The CDR3 nucleotides are TGTGCCAGCAGTTACGCTGGGCTAGGGGGCTACGAGCAGTACTTC.